A selection of T cell receptor beta chains follows, all from one sample in a study of cytotoxic CD8 clonotypes in ibrutinib-treated CLL. The repertoire was sequenced with immunoSEQ multiplex PCR; TCRdb's copy has only in-frame clones and lacks some. Of around 310,000 clones in the sample, around four fifths were seen once. Material: PBMCs, obtained before ibrutinib treatment. Receptors were obtained from a human donor with chronic lymphocytic leukemia. CDR3s include the opening cysteine and the closing phenylalanine or tryptophan. The D gene is left open where the match is weak. Size is stated for part of the rows, as once, few or many counts, or as a class when the clone is expanded.

D gene,clone size,J gene,V gene,CDR3 protein,CDR3 DNA
TRBD2,.,TRBJ2-7,TRBV10-2,CASSGLAGDYEQYF,TGCGCCAGCAGTGGGCTAGCGGGGGACTACGAGCAGTACTTC
TRBD2,few,TRBJ2-1,TRBV18,CASSPPGLARNEQFF,TGTGCCAGCTCACCACCGGGACTAGCACGGAATGAGCAGTTCTTC
.,.,TRBJ2-3,TRBV9,CASSDPRSTDTQYF,TGTGCCAGCAGCGACCCCCGAAGCACAGATACGCAGTATTTT
.,.,TRBJ2-2,TRBV7-2,CAVAAGELFF,TGTGCCGTAGCTGCCGGGGAGCTGTTTTTT
.,few,TRBJ2-2,TRBV5-1,CASSLASNTGELFF,TGCGCCAGCAGCTTGGCGTCGAACACCGGGGAGCTGTTTTTT
TRBD1,.,TRBJ2-1,TRBV15,CATSRTRDRTTDEQFF,TGTGCCACCAGCCGTACCAGGGACAGAACAACGGATGAGCAGTTCTTC
.,few,TRBJ2-1,TRBV4-2,CASSEGLGSYNEQFF,TGTGCCAGCAGCGAGGGACTTGGCTCCTACAATGAGCAGTTCTTC
.,.,TRBJ2-7,TRBV27,CASSPGVTYEQYF,TGTGCCAGCAGTCCGGGGGTTACCTACGAGCAGTACTTC
TRBD1,once,TRBJ2-7,TRBV2,CASSSPDRADGEQYF,TGTGCCAGCAGCAGCCCTGACAGGGCGGATGGGGAGCAGTACTTC
TRBD1,.,TRBJ1-2,TRBV4-3,CASSHATGLSLANYGYTF,TGCGCCAGCAGCCATGCGACAGGGTTAAGCTTGGCTAACTATGGCTACACCTTC
.,.,TRBJ2-1,TRBV9,CASSVVSANEQFF,TGTGCCAGCAGCGTAGTTAGTGCCAATGAGCAGTTCTTC
TRBD2,.,TRBJ2-7,TRBV7-6,CASSLAGGGSYEQYF,TGTGCCAGCAGCCTCGCGGGAGGGGGCTCCTACGAGCAGTACTTC
TRBD1,.,TRBJ2-7,TRBV27,CASGTGGYEQYF,TGTGCCAGCGGGACAGGGGGCTACGAGCAGTACTTC
.,.,TRBJ2-1,TRBV4-2,CASSQDGGTASSYNEQFF,TGTGCCAGCAGCCAAGACGGTGGGACGGCGAGCTCCTACAATGAGCAGTTCTTC
.,.,TRBJ2-7,TRBV27,CASSLTGIKNEQYF,TGTGCCAGCAGTTTGACGGGGATTAAAAACGAGCAGTACTTC
.,.,TRBJ1-2,TRBV12-2,CASRLLAGYTF,TGTGCAAGTCGCTTATTGGCTGGCTACACCTTC
.,few,TRBJ2-1,TRBV7-2,CASSLVTQYNEQFF,TGTGCCAGCAGCTTAGTCACCCAATACAATGAGCAGTTCTTC
.,.,TRBJ2-3,TRBV9,CASSVGGLTSTDTQYF,TGTGCCAGCAGCGTAGGTGGTTTAACGAGCACAGATACGCAGTATTTT
.,few,TRBJ2-7,TRBV9,CASSVGDTYEQYF,TGTGCCAGCAGCGTAGGAGACACATACGAGCAGTACTTC
.,.,TRBJ2-7,TRBV7-2,CASSLGTLYEQYF,TGTGCCAGCAGCTTAGGTACATTGTACGAGCAGTACTTC
TRBD2,.,TRBJ2-3,TRBV5-4,CASSLGTRLLDTQYF,TGTGCCAGCAGCCTAGGGACTAGGCTGTTAGATACGCAGTATTTT
TRBD2,.,TRBJ2-1,TRBV7-3,CASSLGRLAGYNEQFF,TGTGCCAGCAGCTTAGGTCGCCTAGCGGGCTACAATGAGCAGTTCTTC
TRBD2,.,TRBJ2-1,TRBV15,CATSGGLAVTYNEQFF,TGTGCCACCAGCGGGGGACTAGCCGTTACCTACAATGAGCAGTTCTTC
TRBD2,.,TRBJ2-1,TRBV18,CASSPRIAGGSYNEQFF,TGTGCCAGCTCACCACGAATAGCGGGAGGTTCGTACAATGAGCAGTTCTTC
.,few,TRBJ1-3,TRBV4-1,CASSQGPSGNTIYF,TGCGCCAGCAGCCAGGGCCCGTCTGGAAACACCATATATTTT
.,.,TRBJ2-2,TRBV30,CAWSVFTNGPANTGELFF,TGTGCCTGGAGTGTATTTACAAATGGACCGGCGAACACCGGGGAGCTGTTTTTT
.,.,TRBJ1-2,TRBV4-3,CASSQFRGADGYTF,TGCGCCAGCAGCCAATTCAGGGGCGCGGATGGCTACACCTTC
TRBD2,.,TRBJ2-7,TRBV5-8,CASTLVAGGVHEQYF,TGTGCCAGCACCCTAGTAGCGGGAGGGGTTCACGAGCAGTACTTC
TRBD1,.,TRBJ2-7,TRBV10-3,CAISGDSVYEQYF,TGTGCCATCAGTGGGGACAGCGTCTACGAGCAGTACTTC
.,.,TRBJ2-7,TRBV5-1,CASSLGTLYSSYEQYF,TGCGCCAGCAGCTTGGGGACCCTTTATAGCTCCTACGAGCAGTACTTC
TRBD1,few,TRBJ2-3,TRBV27,CAISLQGAKTDTQYF,TGTGCCATCTCTCTCCAGGGGGCGAAGACAGATACGCAGTATTTT
.,once,TRBJ2-7,TRBV19,CASSPWSRENEQYF,TGTGCCAGTAGTCCCTGGAGTAGGGAGAACGAGCAGTACTTC
.,once,TRBJ2-5,TRBV12-5,CASHSSGQETQYF,TGTGCTAGTCATAGTAGCGGCCAAGAGACCCAGTACTTC
.,.,TRBJ1-2,TRBV7-9,CASSGGDDRYGYTF,TGTGCCAGCAGTGGGGGAGATGATAGATATGGCTACACCTTC
TRBD2,.,TRBJ2-5,TRBV2,CASSDRGGQYF,TGTGCCAGCAGTGATCGGGGGGGCCAGTACTTC
.,once,TRBJ2-7,TRBV6-1,CASSEGSGPSYEQYF,TGTGCCAGCAGTGAAGGGTCCGGGCCCTCCTACGAGCAGTACTTC
.,.,TRBJ1-2,TRBV4-3,CASSQDLLGGHYGYTF,TGCGCCAGCAGCCAAGATTTGTTGGGGGGCCACTATGGCTACACCTTC
.,.,TRBJ2-7,TRBV7-6,CASSPGLAPYEQYF,TGTGCCAGCAGCCCGGGCCTAGCGCCCTACGAGCAGTACTTC
.,.,TRBJ1-3,TRBV2,CASSEVRPFDGNTIYF,TGTGCCAGCAGTGAGGTCAGGCCGTTCGATGGAAACACCATATATTTT
TRBD2,once,TRBJ2-7,TRBV23-1,CASSGGGVVSCYSYEQYF,TGCGCCAGCAGTGGCGGGGGGGTCGTTAGCTGTTACTCCTACGAGCAGTACTTC
.,.,TRBJ1-2,TRBV6-5,CASSYSDSPLGYTF,TGTGCCAGCAGTTACTCGGACAGCCCTCTGGGCTACACCTTC
TRBD1,.,TRBJ1-2,TRBV7-9,CASSLVGGSFDGYTF,TGTGCCAGCAGCTTAGTAGGGGGCTCCTTCGATGGCTACACCTTC
TRBD2,.,TRBJ2-4,TRBV6-1,CASTLGEGRNIQYF,TGTGCCAGCACCCTAGGGGAGGGAAGAAACATTCAGTACTTC
.,.,TRBJ2-1,TRBV5-1,CASSIVGTSQFF,TGCGCCAGCAGCATAGTAGGGACCAGCCAGTTCTTC
.,.,TRBJ2-7,TRBV7-2,CASSPVRYSEQYF,TGTGCCAGCAGCCCGGTCCGCTATTCCGAGCAGTACTTC
TRBD1,once,TRBJ1-2,TRBV15,CATSRGDRGNYGYTF,TGTGCCACCAGCAGAGGAGACAGGGGGAACTATGGCTACACCTTC
TRBD2,.,TRBJ2-1,TRBV7-9,CASSSRGGREFYNEQFF,TGTGCCAGCAGCTCCAGAGGCGGGCGGGAGTTCTACAATGAGCAGTTCTTC
.,.,TRBJ2-1,TRBV9,CASSEGPLYNEQFF,TGTGCCAGCAGCGAGGGACCTCTATACAATGAGCAGTTCTTC
.,.,TRBJ1-5,TRBV19,CASSIGYYQPQHF,TGTGCCAGTAGTATCGGGTACTATCAGCCCCAGCATTTT
.,.,TRBJ1-2,TRBV30,CAWSTEYGYTF,TGTGCCTGGAGTACGGAGTACGGCTACACCTTC
.,.,TRBJ2-3,TRBV27,CASSLRLGTDTQYF,TGTGCCAGCAGTTTACGACTAGGCACAGATACGCAGTATTTT
.,.,TRBJ2-3,TRBV6-5,CASHRGYTDTQYF,TGTGCCAGCCATCGGGGGTACACAGATACGCAGTATTTT
.,.,TRBJ1-2,TRBV2,CASSEDMYSYGYTF,TGTGCCAGCAGTGAAGACATGTACTCCTATGGCTACACCTTC
TRBD1,.,TRBJ1-1,TRBV29-1,CSGRRQGSIVTEAFF,TGCAGCGGACGCCGACAGGGGTCAATTGTCACTGAAGCTTTCTTT
.,.,TRBJ1-2,TRBV7-6,CASSARNAGLYGYTF,TGTGCCAGCAGCGCACGTAACGCAGGGTTGTATGGCTACACCTTC
.,.,TRBJ2-1,TRBV6-1,CASMELLHEQFF,TGTGCCAGCATGGAACTCCTTCATGAGCAGTTCTTC
TRBD1,.,TRBJ2-7,TRBV12-5,CARGQVVDEQYF,TGTGCTAGAGGACAGGTCGTCGACGAGCAGTACTTC
.,few,TRBJ1-1,TRBV6-5,CASSYLALPGTEAFF,TGTGCCAGCAGTTACCTTGCCCTCCCGGGCACTGAAGCTTTCTTT
.,.,TRBJ2-5,TRBV6-5,CASSYPQSGLETQYF,TGTGCCAGCAGTTACCCCCAGTCAGGGTTAGAGACCCAGTACTTC